This is a list of T cell receptor beta chains from one sample in a study of radiation and T cells in renal cell carcinoma. Data came from immunoSEQ multiplex PCR; TCRdb stores just in-frame clones and leaves some out. The sample has approximately 49,000 clones; 80% are singletons. The source material was blood, sampled from a patient whose treatment included radiotherapy and nephrectomy. These receptors were collected from a woman in her seventies with renal cell carcinoma. The CDR3 runs from the conserved cysteine through the conserved F or W. The D gene is left open where the match is weak. Size is stated for part of the rows, as once, few or many counts, or as a class when the clone is expanded.

size	length	J	V	D	DNA	CDR3
-	13	TRBJ2-7	TRBV10-3	-	TGTGCCATCAGTGAGTCAGGGGCGTACGAGCAGTACTTC	CAISESGAYEQYF
-	15	TRBJ2-1	TRBV7-3	-	TGTGCCAGCAGTCTGGGGCTAGCTGTGGTCAATGAGCAGTTCTTC	CASSLGLAVVNEQFF
-	14	TRBJ2-7	TRBV10-3	-	TGTGCCATCAGTAGAGTGGCCGGGTCCCACGAGCAGTACTTC	CAISRVAGSHEQYF
-	15	TRBJ2-3	TRBV29-1	TRBD2	TGCAGCGTTGGCGGGACTAGCGGCCCCACAGATACGCAGTATTTT	CSVGGTSGPTDTQYF
-	10	TRBJ2-1	TRBV27	-	TGTGCCTGCGGGGCGATTGAGCAGTTCTTC	CACGAIEQFF
once	14	TRBJ2-3	TRBV5-1	-	TGCGCCAGCAAACAGGGATCCAACACAGATACGCAGTATTTT	CASKQGSNTDTQYF
-	12	TRBJ1-4	TRBV6-6	-	TGTGCCAGCAGTTACCCACCGCAGGGGATGTTTTTT	CASSYPPQGMFF
once	15	TRBJ2-5	TRBV30	-	TGTGCCTGGAGTGTGGGGGCGACCATCCAAGAGACCCAGTACTTC	CAWSVGATIQETQYF
-	11	TRBJ2-1	TRBV20-1	-	TGCAGTGCTAGCGATTTGACCCTTCGGTTCTTC	CSASDLTLRFF
-	15	TRBJ2-3	TRBV7-8	TRBD2	TGTGCCAGCAGCTTTGGCGGGAGGAGGGCAGATACGCAGTATTTT	CASSFGGRRADTQYF
-	17	TRBJ1-2	TRBV7-9	TRBD1	TGTGCCAGCAGCTTAGGTGGGACAGGGGGCCCCAACTATGGCTACACCTTC	CASSLGGTGGPNYGYTF
once	15	TRBJ1-4	TRBV19	-	TGTGCCAGTACCGTGACAGGAGCAACTAATGAAAAACTGTTTTTT	CASTVTGATNEKLFF
once	13	TRBJ2-2	TRBV7-2	-	TGTGCCAGCAGCTTAGGGAACCCCGGGGAGCTGTTTTTT	CASSLGNPGELFF
-	14	TRBJ2-3	TRBV5-8	-	TGTGCCAGCAGCTTGAAGGGTTTCACAGATACGCAGTATTTT	CASSLKGFTDTQYF
once	15	TRBJ2-1	TRBV6-1	TRBD2	TGTGCCAGCAGTGCCGGTAGCGGGACCTACAATGAGCAGTTCTTC	CASSAGSGTYNEQFF
-	12	TRBJ1-2	TRBV11-2	-	TGTGCCAGCAGCTCCGATATCTATGGCTACACCTTC	CASSSDIYGYTF
-	13	TRBJ2-3	TRBV9	-	TGTGCCAGCAGCGTAGCTTTTACAGATACGCAGTATTTT	CASSVAFTDTQYF
-	13	TRBJ1-2	TRBV29-1	-	TGCAGCGTTTTTATTGGGGCTGGCTATGGCTACACCTTC	CSVFIGAGYGYTF